A selection of T cell receptor beta chains follows, all from one sample in a study of molecular identifiers for immune sequencing clone quantification. Via MiXCR, TCRdb re-called the PCR reads, giving one row per CDR3 protein. In the table there are about 640,000 distinct CDR3 sequences, just under 20% of which are singletons. Sequenced material: naive CD8+ T cells from blood, with Jurkat cell RNA spiked in. The receptors were sampled from a human donor in good health. Some libraries in this study had Jurkat cell RNA spiked in. The CDR3 runs from the conserved cysteine through the conserved F or W.

TRBV11-2 CASSTHPVGRNPEQYF
TRBV11-2 CASSPGTLFEQYF
TRBV7-9 CASSLVPASNTGELFF
TRBV7-9 CASSFLTHREGEQFF
TRBV7-9 CASSQIPGPGELFF
TRBV6-5 CASSSWDRAYEQYF
TRBV6-2/TRBV6-3 CASSYRRPGASNQPQHF
TRBV14 CASSPTQGPSGNTIYF
TRBV29-1 CSVASGLSSYEQYF
TRBV19 CASRPPSGGAGNQPQHF
TRBV5-1 CASSPRTGRYNEQFF
TRBV9 CASSVVWDTRTDTQYF
TRBV20-1 CSARESPYGQYF
TRBV11-3 CASSFDGVGEQFF
TRBV7-2 CASSLVQGAYEQYF
TRBV6-6 CASSFYSNQPQHF
TRBV5-4 CASSLVANRDTGELFF
TRBV4-1 CASSPPGLAADTQYF
TRBV10-2 CASSVSPGEVNSPLHF
TRBV7-6 CASSPGQGAVDTQYF
TRBV4-1 CASSLDAATMNTEAFF
TRBV11-3 CASSPGTGAIGEQYF
TRBV4-3 CASGPAGGGTYEQYF
TRBV9 CASSASGTEHHYEQYF
TRBV12-3/TRBV12-4 CASRAQGLSYNEQFF
TRBV20-1 CSARGGRDRVSYNSPLHF
TRBV21-1 CASSKVRKTNEQFF
TRBV4-2 CASSQGQGSNQLQHF
TRBV21-1 CASSKGRQVNQPQHF
TRBV25-1 CASPRSRTESSYEQYF